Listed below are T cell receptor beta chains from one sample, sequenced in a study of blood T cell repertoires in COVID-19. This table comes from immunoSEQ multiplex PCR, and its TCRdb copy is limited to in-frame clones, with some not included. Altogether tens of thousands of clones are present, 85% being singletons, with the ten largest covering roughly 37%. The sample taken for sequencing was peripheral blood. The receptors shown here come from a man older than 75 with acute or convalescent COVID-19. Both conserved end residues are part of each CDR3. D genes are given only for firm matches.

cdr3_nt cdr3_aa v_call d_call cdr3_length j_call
TGTGCCAGCAGTTACTCACCGGGGACAAGGCGCTACGAGCAGTACTTC CASSYSPGTRRYEQYF TRBV27 - 16 TRBJ2-7
TGCGCCAGCAGCCAAGAACCCGGCTTAGCATCAGATACGCAGTATTTT CASSQEPGLASDTQYF TRBV4-3 - 16 TRBJ2-3
TGTGCCAGCAGCGCTATTCTCCAAAACACCGGGGAGCTGTTTTTT CASSAILQNTGELFF TRBV5-8 - 15 TRBJ2-2
TGCGCCTCCAACCCGACAGGTAGCACAGATACGCAGTATTTT CASNPTGSTDTQYF TRBV5-1 - 14 TRBJ2-3
TGTGCCACCAGCAGAGATCTCCAGACAGGAATCAAAGAGACCCAGTACTTC CATSRDLQTGIKETQYF TRBV15 - 17 TRBJ2-5
TGTGCTAGCAGCTTCGGACTAGCGCCTCAGGGGGATGAGCAGTTCTTC CASSFGLAPQGDEQFF TRBV7-7 TRBD2 16 TRBJ2-1
TGTGCCAGCAGCTTAACTACTCTCGAGACCCAGTACTTC CASSLTTLETQYF TRBV7-2 - 13 TRBJ2-5
TGTGCCATCAGACCCAGCGGGACCCAGAACACTGAAGCTTTCTTT CAIRPSGTQNTEAFF TRBV10-3 - 15 TRBJ1-1
TGTGCCAGCAGTTTTGCAGGGGACACTGAAGCTTTCTTT CASSFAGDTEAFF TRBV6-2/TRBV6-3 - 13 TRBJ1-1
TGTGCCAGCGGACAGGGCGGGTATGGCTACACCTTC CASGQGGYGYTF TRBV5-4 TRBD1 12 TRBJ1-2
TGCGCCAGCAGTGAACAAGTCTACAATGAGCAGTTCTTC CASSEQVYNEQFF TRBV10-2 - 13 TRBJ2-1
TGTGCCAGCAGTTCCGGACAGTTTATAAACACCATATATTTT CASSSGQFINTIYF TRBV6-5 - 14 TRBJ1-3
TGCGCCAGCAGCCCAGGTGTGGGAGAATTCACCGGGGAGCTGTTTTTT CASSPGVGEFTGELFF TRBV4-3 - 16 TRBJ2-2
TGCGCCAGCGGTGGCGGCTCGAACACCGGGGAGCTGTTTTTT CASGGGSNTGELFF TRBV10-1 - 14 TRBJ2-2
TGTGCCAGCAGCCCAGAGCCGGGACAGGGAGCGTATGGCTACACCTTC CASSPEPGQGAYGYTF TRBV5-6 TRBD1 16 TRBJ1-2
TGTGCCAGCAGCTTACGCTCCTATAATTCACCCCTCCACTTT CASSLRSYNSPLHF TRBV7-3 - 14 TRBJ1-6
TGTGCCAGCAGCAGGCTGAACGGCCGTGAAGCTTTCTTT CASSRLNGREAFF TRBV12-3/TRBV12-4 - 13 TRBJ1-1
TGTGCCAGCTCACTACAGGGGATCACCGGGGAGCTGTTTTTT CASSLQGITGELFF TRBV18 TRBD1 14 TRBJ2-2
TGTGCCAGCAGCCCACCGGGACAGGGGGTTTATGAGCAGTTCTTC CASSPPGQGVYEQFF TRBV28 TRBD1 15 TRBJ2-1
TGTGCCAGCAGCCGGACAGGAAATAATTCACCCCTCCACTTT CASSRTGNNSPLHF TRBV11-1 TRBD1 14 TRBJ1-6
TGCGCCAGCAGCTTGGTCGGGAACACCGGGGAGCTGTTTTTT CASSLVGNTGELFF TRBV5-1 - 14 TRBJ2-2
TGTGCCTGGAGACCCGCGACAGGCTCCTATGGCTACACCTTC CAWRPATGSYGYTF TRBV30 - 14 TRBJ1-2
TGTGCCAGCAGCCTGGTGGGACTAGCGGGAGGGGTTGAGCAGTTCTTC CASSLVGLAGGVEQFF TRBV5-6 TRBD2 16 TRBJ2-1